Presented here are 26 T cell receptor beta chains from one specimen sequenced in a study of blood T cell repertoires in COVID-19. Sequencing used immunoSEQ multiplex PCR; TCRdb keeps in-frame clones, though not all of them. The sample holds about 320,000 clones, around nine tenths seen once. The sample taken for sequencing was PBMCs or T cells enriched from blood (not recorded which). These receptors came from a woman in her 30s who had been exposed to COVID-19.

V and J are TRBV15 and TRBJ2-7, with D perhaps matching TRBD2 (6 bases). Germline-derived CDR1 and CDR2 are LNHNV and YYDKDF (reference sequence). The V end was cut by 2 bases, the J end by 5 bases, with 16 bases between. The CDR3 loop spans 15 amino acids. The CDR3 DNA reads as TGTGCCACCAGCAGAACTAGACTAGGCCTCCACGAGCAGTACTTC. The encoded protein is CATSRTRLGLHEQYF. Together with reference TRBV15 and TRBJ2-7, the CDR3 gives the full variable domain: DAMVIQNPRYQVTQFGKPVTLSCSQTLNHNVMYWYQQKSSQAPKLLFHYYDKDFNNEADTPDNFQSRRPNTSFCFLDIRSPGLGDTAMYLCATSRTRLGLHEQYFGPGTRLTVT.

This chain uses TRBV4-1 with TRBJ1-4; possible D gene TRBD1, 6 bases. V was clipped by 0 bases and J by 3 bases, with 11 bases between them. This CDR3 is built from 16 residues. The germline V gene has CDR1 MGHRA and CDR2 YSYEKL. CDR3 nucleotide sequence: TGCGCCAGCAGCCAAGATTTGGGACACTCTAATGAAAAACTGTTTTTT. Translating gives CASSQDLGHSNEKLFF.

The gene calls are TRBV30 and TRBJ1-1, with a possible D match to TRBD1 (6 bases). This CDR3 comprises 13 residues. Between the trimmed V and J ends, which lost 5 bases and 0 bases, there was a span of 10 bases. Per germline, CDR1 GTSNPN and CDR2 SVGIG (reference sequence). This chain's CDR3 is CAWDGQLNTEAFF. Here the CDR3 DNA reads TGTGCCTGGGATGGACAGCTGAACACTGAAGCTTTCTTT.

The chain is built from TRBV27 and TRBJ2-3; TRBD2 agrees at 9 bases. The germline V gene has CDR1 MNHEY and CDR2 SMNVEV (reference sequence). Losses at the gene ends were 0 bases for V and 2 bases for J; bases not matched to a gene: 3. This CDR3 is built from 16 residues. CDR3 nucleotides: TGTGCCAGCAGTTTATCGGTGGGACTAGCCACAGATACGCAGTATTTT. Protein: CASSLSVGLATDTQYF.

The chain employs TRBV6-5 and TRBJ2-5, with D possibly TRBD2 on 5 matching bases. This CDR3 contains 15 residues. Germline values: CDR1 MNHEY, CDR2 SVGAGI. V was clipped by 7 bases and J by 1 base, with 16 bases between them. The CDR3 here is CASTTWVLAQETQYF. The CDR3 DNA reads TGTGCCAGCACCACCTGGGTGCTAGCCCAAGAGACCCAGTACTTC.

This chain uses TRBV4-3 with TRBJ1-6, with a tentative D call TRBD1 (5 bases). The CDR3 has 14 amino acids. Germline V gene data show CDR1 as LGHNA and CDR2 as YSLEER. Deletions cut 0 bases from V and 10 bases from J, with 10 bases between. CDR3 nucleotides: TGCGCCAGCAGCCAAGAGGGGGGTGGGTCACCCCTCCACTTT. It is translated as CASSQEGGGSPLHF.

The chain uses TRBV7-6 and TRBJ2-1, with D possibly matching TRBD1 (5 bases). The V and J ends lost 1 base and 1 base respectively, with 11 bases between them. From germline, CDR1 is SGHVS and CDR2 FNYEAQ. The length of the CDR3 is 16 residues. The CDR3 nucleotides read TGTGCCAGCAGCTTAGACGCAGGGCGGTCCTACAATGAGCAGTTCTTC. Its translation: CASSLDAGRSYNEQFF.

This clone is a singleton in its sample. The V call is TRBV5-1, the J call TRBJ1-1; D is unresolved. The ends were cut back, 3 bases at V and 0 bases at J, with 6 bases in the middle. The germline V gene has CDR1 SGHRS and CDR2 YFSETQ. The CDR3 covers 13 residues. CDR3 loop: CASSSYLNTEAFF. Written as DNA, the CDR3 is TGCGCCAGCAGCTCATACTTGAACACTGAAGCTTTCTTT.

The gene calls are TRBV5-1 and TRBJ1-6; no clear D gene. CDR3 length: 13 amino acids. CDR1 and CDR2 (germline): SGHRS, YFSETQ. The germline V and J ends were trimmed by 2 bases and 7 bases, with 7 bases remaining between them. The CDR3 loop is CASSLPGNSPLHF. The CDR3 DNA is TGCGCCAGCAGCTTACCCGGGAATTCACCCCTCCACTTT.

V gene TRBV7-2 combines with J gene TRBJ2-1; D gene ambiguous. The CDR3 has 12 amino acids. Germline V lookup: CDR1 SGHTA, CDR2 FQGNSA. Deletions cut 5 bases from V and 9 bases from J, with 11 bases between. The CDR3 protein is CASSPGPGEQFF. The CDR3 coding sequence is TGTGCCAGCAGCCCCGGCCCGGGTGAGCAGTTCTTC.

The chain uses TRBV12-2 and TRBJ1-4. TRBV12-2 is given as a pseudogene. The CDR3 is 20 residues long. The CDR3 region is CASRGGMVLVGRATNEKLFF. The CDR3 DNA follows: TGTGCAAGTCGAGGTGGTATGGTATTGGTAGGGAGGGCAACTAATGAAAAACTGTTTTTT.

The chain has TRBV19 and TRBJ2-6, with 12 bases matching TRBD2. Germline V gene lookup returns CDR1 LNHDA and CDR2 SQIVND (reference sequence). V lost 2 bases, J lost 0 bases, and 11 bases stayed unmatched. The CDR3 loop spans 21 amino acids. The CDR3 spells CASSIMTSGGFRRSGANVLTF. The CDR3, as DNA: TGTGCCAGTAGTATAATGACTAGCGGGGGCTTTCGACGCTCTGGGGCCAACGTCCTGACTTTC.

The chain employs TRBV19 and TRBJ2-1; no firm D call. V was pared by 6 bases and J by 6 bases, with 12 bases between. Germline lookup yields CDR1 LNHDA and CDR2 SQIVND (reference sequence). CDR3 length: 13 amino acids. The CDR3 nucleotides read TGTGCCAGTAGCGGAGAAGTACCCAATGAGCAGTTCTTC. It codes for CASSGEVPNEQFF. Drawing the rest from reference TRBV19 and TRBJ2-1, the complete variable domain is DGGITQSPKYLFRKEGQNVTLSCEQNLNHDAMYWYRQDPGQGLRLIYYSQIVNDFQKGDIAEGYSVSREKKESFPLTVTSAQKNPTAFYLCASSGEVPNEQFFGPGTRLTVL.

This chain joins TRBV6-5 and TRBJ1-6, with D maybe TRBD1 (6 bases). Trimming took 7 bases from V and 7 from J, leaving 17 bases between them. The germline CDR1 and CDR2 sequences are MNHEY and SVGAGI. The length of the CDR3 is 15 residues. This chain's CDR3 is CASTITQGSNSPLHF. DNA of the CDR3: TGTGCCAGCACCATAACACAGGGAAGCAATTCACCCCTCCACTTT.

The rearrangement uses TRBV12-3 or TRBV12-4 and TRBJ2-2; D uncertain. V shed 6 bases and J shed 10 bases, with 12 bases lying between them. This CDR3 has 12 residues. This CDR3 reads CASRTTPEELFF. CDR3 coding DNA: TGTGCCAGCAGAACAACCCCAGAGGAGCTGTTTTTT.

This clone appeared a single time. This chain connects TRBV30 to TRBJ1-6; no clear D gene. CDR3 length equals 12 residues. Germline lookup yields CDR1 GTSNPN and CDR2 SVGIG (reference sequence). The CDR3 DNA sequence: TGTGGTGGAGGTCTCATTAATTCACCCCTCCACTTT. It is translated as CGGGLINSPLHF.

In this sample, this clone turned up a few times. This sequence joins TRBV4-1 and TRBJ2-2; D might be TRBD1 (6 bases). This CDR3 is built from 15 residues. Trimming cost V 4 bases and J 6 bases, with 15 bases left between them. Germline V gives CDR1 MGHRA, CDR2 YSYEKL. The CDR3 protein is CASSPQTGLSGELFF. For the CDR3, the DNA is TGCGCCAGCAGCCCGCAAACAGGGTTGTCCGGGGAGCTGTTTTTT.

This clone appeared a few times. The rearrangement links TRBV14 to TRBJ1-1, with a tentative D call TRBD1 (6 bases). The germline V gene encodes CDR1 SGHDN and CDR2 FVKESK. V gave up 5 bases and J gave up 12 bases, with 25 bases separating them. This CDR3 has 15 amino acids. The chain's CDR3 is CASSKSPRPGVDSFF. The DNA for the CDR3 is TGTGCCAGCAGCAAGTCCCCCCGACCAGGGGTGGATTCTTTCTTT.

The chain couples TRBV30 to TRBJ2-7; D uncertain. V lost 0 bases, J lost 2 bases, and 8 bases lay in between. Germline V gene lookup returns CDR1 GTSNPN and CDR2 SVGIG (reference sequence). The CDR3 is 13 residues long. The CDR3 here is CAWSVLQTYEQYF. The DNA of the CDR3 is TGTGCCTGGAGTGTCTTACAGACCTACGAGCAGTACTTC. Drawing the rest from reference TRBV30 and TRBJ2-7, the complete variable domain is SQTIHQWPATLVQPVGSPLSLECTVEGTSNPNLYWYRQAAGRGLQLLFYSVGIGQISSEVPQNLSASRPQDRQFILSSKKLLLSDSGFYLCAWSVLQTYEQYFGPGTRLTVT.

The chain is built from TRBV4-1 and TRBJ1-2, with TRBD1 matching over 9 bases. The CDR3 consists of 15 residues. Germline V lookup: CDR1 MGHRA, CDR2 YSYEKL. V shed 4 bases and J 2 bases; nucleotides not matched to a gene: 5. CDR3 amino acids: CASSPTGGANYGYTF. CDR3 DNA sequence: TGCGCCAGCAGCCCTACAGGGGGCGCAAACTATGGCTACACCTTC.

J is TRBJ1-5 and V is TRBV4-2, with a tentative D call TRBD1 (6 bases). V shed 0 bases and J shed 6 bases, with 12 bases lying between them. The CDR3 loop spans 15 amino acids. Germline V gives CDR1 LGHNA, CDR2 YNFKEQ. CDR3 nucleotides: TGTGCCAGCAGCCAAGATGGTCAGGGGAGTCAGCCCCAGCATTTT. It translates to CASSQDGQGSQPQHF.

This clone has more than one count but fewer than ten. The rearrangement uses TRBV7-9 and TRBJ2-1; 8 nucleotides agree with TRBD2. V lost 5 bases, J lost 6 bases, and 18 bases stayed unmatched. The germline gives CDR1 SEHNR, CDR2 FQNEAQ (reference sequence). The CDR3 is 18 residues long. The CDR3 DNA reads TGTGCCAGCAGCGGCCGTCAACGGGGGGGTCCCTTTATCAATGAGCAGTTCTTC. Translation gives CASSGRQRGGPFINEQFF.

The rearrangement links TRBV5-8 to TRBJ2-7; 8 nucleotides align to TRBD2. V lost 4 bases to trimming and J lost 4 bases; unmatched junction nucleotides: 4. CDR1 and CDR2 from the germline V gene are SGHTS and YDEGEE. The CDR3 covers 13 residues. The chain's CDR3 is CASSPTGGYEQYF. DNA of the CDR3: TGTGCCAGCAGCCCGACGGGGGGGTACGAGCAGTACTTC.

The chain employs TRBV28 and TRBJ2-1, with 11 bases lining up with TRBD1. After removal of 4 bases from V and 3 bases from J, the junction contained 5 bases not matched to a gene. This CDR3 has 16 residues. Germline V lookup: CDR1 MDHEN, CDR2 SYDVKM. CDR3 sequence reads: CASSSPGQGVYNEQFF. CDR3 DNA sequence: TGTGCCAGCAGTTCACCGGGACAGGGGGTCTACAATGAGCAGTTCTTC.

This clone was seen more than once but under ten times. The gene calls are TRBV5-8 and TRBJ1-4; D might be TRBD1 (6 bases). CDR1 SGHTS and CDR2 YDEGEE come from the germline V gene. The ends were cut back, 4 bases at V and 0 bases at J, with 19 bases in the middle. This CDR3 region has 18 residues. The CDR3 nucleotides are TGTGCCAGCAGCCCCGGGACAACAAGTACTTCAACTAATGAAAAACTGTTTTTT. It encodes CASSPGTTSTSTNEKLFF.

The genes are TRBV27 and TRBJ2-3; D unresolved. The CDR3 totals 15 residues. The germline CDR1 and CDR2 sequences are MNHEY and SMNVEV (reference sequence). The V end was cut by 2 bases, the J end by 0 bases, with 9 bases between. DNA for the CDR3: TGTGCCAGCAGTTTAGCCAGCAGGAGCACAGATACGCAGTATTTT. Protein sequence: CASSLASRSTDTQYF.